Listed here are 9 T cell receptor beta chains from one sample, sequenced in a study of T cell clones after liver transplantation. The protocol was immunoSEQ multiplex PCR, while the TCRdb copy is restricted to in-frame clones and leaves out a portion. Here the sample spans approximately 26,000 clones, around two thirds being singletons. Sample: CD4+ T cells from blood, taken before liver transplant. The receptor set was obtained from a human donor who received a liver transplant.

This chain links TRBV30 with TRBJ2-3, with D perhaps matching TRBD1 or TRBD2 (6 bases each). This CDR3 is 12 amino acids long. Trimming removed 3 bases from V and 7 bases from J, with 11 bases in between. Germline CDR1 and CDR2: GTSNPN and SVGIG (reference sequence). CDR3 sequence: CAWSLGGYTQYF. The CDR3 nucleotides are TGTGCCTGGAGCCTCGGGGGCTATACGCAGTATTTT.

The genes are TRBV19 and TRBJ1-5; TRBD1 matches 12 bases. Per the germline V gene, CDR1 is LNHDA and CDR2 is SQIVND (reference sequence). The V and J ends lost 7 bases and 4 bases, in that order; junction bases with no gene match: 8. The CDR3 runs to 16 residues. This CDR3 is CASISGQGAGNQPQHF. Here the CDR3 DNA reads TGTGCCAGTATTTCGGGACAGGGGGCGGGAAATCAGCCCCAGCATTTT.

The rearrangement uses TRBV13 and TRBJ1-1; 8 bases fit TRBD1. The CDR3 is made up of 16 amino acids. Per the germline V gene, CDR1 is PRHDT and CDR2 is FYEKMQ (reference sequence). Trimming at V came to 0 bases and at J to 11 bases, leaving 14 bases not matched to a gene. The CDR3 DNA follows: TGTGCCAGCAGCTTAGGAGACAGGGGACGTCGTGGAATGGCTTTCTTT. Translating gives CASSLGDRGRRGMAFF.

The V and J genes are TRBV28 and TRBJ1-2; D gene unclear. Germline CDR1 and CDR2: MDHEN and SYDVKM. CDR3 size: 15 residues. The V and J ends lost 1 base and 6 bases respectively, with 15 bases between them. CDR3 loop: CASSLSQNHGDGYTF. CDR3 nucleotide sequence: TGTGCCAGCAGTTTATCCCAGAACCACGGAGATGGCTACACCTTC.

J is TRBJ2-4 and V is TRBV11-2; D is possibly TRBD2 (7 bases). Per germline, CDR1 SGHAT and CDR2 FQNNGV. V was cut by 5 bases and J by 8 bases, with 16 bases left in between. CDR3 length equals 14 residues. CDR3 in DNA: TGTGCCAGCAGCCAAGGAGGGGGGGCTGACATTCAGTACTTC. It yields the protein CASSQGGGADIQYF.

There are a few counts of this clone. The chain carries TRBV9 and TRBJ1-4, with TRBD1 identical over 7 bases. J gave up 5 bases and V 2 bases, and 6 bases lay outside the gene matches. Germline V CDR1 and CDR2: SGDLS, YYNGEE. The CDR3 runs 15 residues. The CDR3 loop is CASSVTGTENEKLFF. Here the CDR3 DNA reads TGTGCCAGCAGCGTCACCGGGACAGAGAATGAAAAACTGTTTTTT.

This chain joins TRBV10-3 and TRBJ2-3, with a possible D match to TRBD1 (6 bases). This CDR3 has 18 residues. The germline V gene encodes CDR1 ENHRY and CDR2 SYGVKD. Trimming cost V 0 bases and J 0 bases, with 16 bases left between them. CDR3 nucleotide sequence: TGTGCCATCAGTGAGTCAGGGAGACAGGAGGTCAGCACAGATACGCAGTATTTT. Its translation is CAISESGRQEVSTDTQYF.

This chain joins TRBV6-5 and TRBJ1-5; unclear D gene. Trimming shortened V by 7 bases and J by 0 bases, and 10 bases separated the two germline ends. The CDR3 runs to 14 residues. The germline CDR1 and CDR2 sequences are MNHEY and SVGAGI. CDR3 bases: TGTGCCAGCACCCTAGGTGGTAGCAATCAGCCCCAGCATTTT. This encodes CASTLGGSNQPQHF.

This clone was counted only a few times. This chain joins TRBV5-6 and TRBJ1-1; TRBD1 agrees at 9 bases. CDR1 is SGHDT, CDR2 YYEEEE, per germline. The CDR3 is 14 amino acids. V was pared by 4 bases and J by 0 bases, with 1 base of the junction left unmatched. The CDR3: CASSRDRVNTEAFF. The CDR3 region has the DNA TGTGCCAGCAGCCGGGACAGGGTGAACACTGAAGCTTTCTTT.